This T cell receptor (beta chain) came from a study of T-cell reconstitution after alpha-beta-depleted transplantation in children. J lost 0 bases, V lost 4 bases, and 17 bases had no gene match. The CDR3 spans 20 residues. CDR1 and CDR2 from the germline V gene are SGHVS and FQNEAQ. Many counts were recorded for this clonotype. Unique molecular identifiers were incorporated into the prepared TCRbeta library. TCRdb called the PCR reads again in MiXCR, with one record for every CDR3 protein. The data contain under 75,000 distinct CDR3 sequences, approximately 11% of them seen just once; the ten biggest clones take up about 12%.

This receptor was identified in a boy between 5 and 17 years old with acute myeloid leukemia, due to receive a stem cell transplant. The starting material was PBMCs, obtained before TCRalphabeta/CD19-depleted stem cell transplant. The genes are TRBV7-8 and TRBJ2-2; the match to TRBD2 covers 7 bases. The CDR3 bases are TGTGCCAGCAGCTCCCTCCGATGGGCGGGAGTAAAAACGAACACCGGGGAGCTGTTTTTT. Its protein is CASSSLRWAGVKTNTGELFF.